This T cell receptor beta chain was found in a study of T cell responses to AZD1222 COVID-19 vaccine. Produced via immunoSEQ multiplex PCR; TCRdb's table is partial and in-frame only. The table lists around 140,000 clones, 85% to 95% of them singletons. Study findings and constraints: Only after the peak T cell response were repertoires sampled. The donor cohort was predominantly white British with a female majority, and clonal diversity may have been underestimated. Targets within unmutated variant regions were reportedly found for nearly half of spike-specific TCRs.

This clone was counted a few times. Antigen unknown. The receptor was derived from an adult who had recovered from COVID-19. The input for sequencing was peripheral blood, taken after recovery from COVID-19.

The DNA of the CDR3 is TGTGCCAGTAATCAAGGGACAGAAGCAGCCAAAAACATTCAGTACTTC. This gives the protein CASNQGTEAAKNIQYF. The gene calls are TRBV19 and TRBJ2-4, with TRBD1 identical over 7 bases. The CDR3 is 16 residues long. V shed 7 bases, J shed 0 bases, and the junction held 9 bases outside the gene matches. CDR1 is LNHDA and CDR2 is SQIVND in the germline V gene (reference sequence). Variable domain in full (rest from reference TRBV19 and TRBJ2-4): DGGITQSPKYLFRKEGQNVTLSCEQNLNHDAMYWYRQDPGQGLRLIYYSQIVNDFQKGDIAEGYSVSREKKESFPLTVTSAQKNPTAFYLCASNQGTEAAKNIQYFGAGTRLSVL.